The next 24 T cell receptor beta chains were all read from a single sample in a study of OX40 agonist ivuxolimab in advanced cancers. The protocol was immunoSEQ multiplex PCR, while the TCRdb copy is restricted to in-frame clones and leaves out a portion. The sample includes approximately 7,000 clones, 69% of them seen just once. Sequencing was performed on CD4+ or CD8+ T cells sorted from blood, taken in a trial of the OX40 agonist ivuxolimab. Every receptor here comes from an adult with an advanced solid tumor such as melanoma, head and neck, liver or kidney cancer.

The chain employs TRBV7-9 and TRBJ2-7; unclear D gene. The germline V gene encodes CDR1 SEHNR and CDR2 FQNEAQ (reference sequence). Trimming took 3 bases from V and 4 from J, leaving 7 bases between them. The CDR3 length is 12 residues. The chain's CDR3 is CASSFINYEQYF. The CDR3 DNA follows: TGTGCCAGCAGCTTCATTAATTACGAGCAGTACTTC.

The CDR3 loop is CASSLGGLAGMEYEQYF. In nucleotides, the CDR3 is TGTGCCAGCAGCTTGGGAGGACTAGCGGGAATGGAATACGAGCAGTACTTC. The chain is built from TRBV5-4 and TRBJ2-7, with 12 positions matching TRBD2. V dropped 0 bases and J dropped 4; count of bases not matched to a gene: 8. The germline V gene has CDR1 SGHNT and CDR2 YYREEE (reference sequence). There are 17 residues in the CDR3.

CDR3 DNA: TGTGCCAGCAGCCAAGAAGACAGGGCGGCTGGAAACACCATATATTTT. Protein: CASSQEDRAAGNTIYF. The chain links TRBV4-2 to TRBJ1-3, with 7 nucleotides matching TRBD1. The trim removed 0 bases at V and 2 bases at J, leaving 4 bases unmatched. In germline, CDR1 is LGHNA, CDR2 YNFKEQ. CDR3 length: 16 residues.

The rearrangement joins TRBV30 to TRBJ2-5; 7 bases map to TRBD1. The better agreement between TRBJ2-7 and the DNA end casts doubt on the J call. The germline CDR1 and CDR2 sequences are GTSNPN and SVGIG (reference sequence). The CDR3 covers 13 residues. CDR3 DNA sequence: TGTGCCTTCCGACAGGGTAATAGCAACGAGCAGTACTTC. This sequence encodes CAFRQGNSNEQYF.

The CDR3 bases are TGTGCCAGCAGTCTTCAGCCGTACCAAGAGACCCAGTACTTC. Translation gives CASSLQPYQETQYF. The J gene is TRBJ2-5, the V gene TRBV28; D gene ambiguous. The germline V gene has CDR1 MDHEN and CDR2 SYDVKM. There are 14 residues in the CDR3. Trimming cost V 5 bases and J 0 bases, with 10 bases left between them. The full variable domain, with the rest looked up from reference TRBV28 and TRBJ2-5, is DVKVTQSSRYLVKRTGEKVFLECVQDMDHENMFWYRQDPGLGLRLIYFSYDVKMKEKGDIPEGYSVSREKKERFSLILESASTNQTSMYLCASSLQPYQETQYFGPGTRLLVL.

The chain employs TRBV27 and TRBJ1-3; D is uncertain. Germline V lookup: CDR1 MNHEY, CDR2 SMNVEV (reference sequence). The length of the CDR3 is 11 residues. The V gene lost 8 bases and the J gene lost 0 bases, with 2 bases spanning the gap. CDR3 sequence reads: CASGSGNTIYF. The CDR3 region has the DNA TGTGCCAGCGGCTCTGGAAACACCATATATTTT.

The count of this clone is one. The CDR3 DNA sequence: TGTGCCAGCAGTCCCCCCGGCAGACCCCATGGCTACACCTTC. This encodes CASSPPGRPHGYTF. The J gene is TRBJ1-2, the V gene TRBV6-5; no clear D gene. The CDR3 has 14 amino acids. V lost 5 bases to trimming and J lost 6 bases, with 16 bases between them. Germline CDR1 MNHEY, CDR2 SVGAGI.

V and J are TRBV28 and TRBJ1-1; D might be TRBD1 (6 bases). The germline V gene has CDR1 MDHEN and CDR2 SYDVKM. V was trimmed by 2 bases and J by 10 bases, leaving 20 bases between them. CDR3 length: 15 residues. CDR3 nucleotide sequence: TGTGCCAGCAGTTTAGACAGGACTACCCAACGGGGAGCTTTCTTT. It yields the protein CASSLDRTTQRGAFF.

This chain links TRBV2 with TRBJ2-5; 8 bases match TRBD1. Germline values: CDR1 SNHLY, CDR2 FYNNEI. The ends lost 5 bases at V and 4 bases at J; junction bases unmatched: 3. CDR3 size: 13 residues. CDR3 DNA: TGTGCCAGCAGTCCAGACAGGGGAGAGACCCAGTACTTC. It is translated as CASSPDRGETQYF. Drawing the rest from reference TRBV2 and TRBJ2-5, the complete variable domain is EPEVTQTPSHQVTQMGQEVILRCVPISNHLYFYWYRQILGQKVEFLVSFYNNEISEKSEIFDDQFSVERPDGSNFTLKIRSTKLEDSAMYFCASSPDRGETQYFGPGTRLLVL.

J is TRBJ1-1 and V is TRBV27; D is unclear. The CDR3 sequence is 15 residues long. Deletions cut 7 bases from V and 2 bases from J, with 17 bases between. Per the germline V gene, CDR1 is MNHEY and CDR2 is SMNVEV (reference sequence). The DNA for the CDR3 is TGTGCCAGCACCGTTTCTCGAAATATAAACACTGAAGCTTTCTTT. It yields the protein CASTVSRNINTEAFF.

The rearrangement links TRBV6-5 to TRBJ2-1; no definite D call. CDR3 size: 13 residues. V shed 2 bases and J shed 0 bases, with 2 bases lying between them. The germline CDR1 and CDR2 sequences are MNHEY and SVGAGI. CDR3 amino acids: CASSYSSYNEQFF. The CDR3 DNA reads TGTGCCAGCAGTTACAGCTCCTACAATGAGCAGTTCTTC.

The chain links TRBV7-2 to TRBJ2-7; D ambiguous. This CDR3 has 14 amino acids. Deletions cut 5 bases from V and 2 bases from J, with 13 bases between. Germline V CDR1 and CDR2: SGHTA, FQGNSA. The CDR3 region is CASSQSSGTYEQYF. The CDR3 bases are TGTGCCAGCAGCCAGTCTTCTGGCACCTACGAGCAGTACTTC.

The chain carries TRBV19 and TRBJ2-7, with 9 bases fitting TRBD1. V was pared by 3 bases and J by 0 bases, with 3 bases of the junction left unmatched. Germline V lookup: CDR1 LNHDA, CDR2 SQIVND (reference sequence). The CDR3 runs 15 residues. The CDR3 loop is CASSIGQGLSYEQYF. CDR3 DNA sequence: TGTGCCAGTAGTATTGGACAGGGGCTCTCCTACGAGCAGTACTTC.

The rearrangement joins TRBV19 to TRBJ1-1, with unresolved D. The CDR3 length is 14 residues. The V gene's germline CDR1 is LNHDA and CDR2 SQIVND (reference sequence). The germline V and J ends were trimmed by 7 bases and 4 bases, with 16 bases remaining between them. The CDR3 DNA reads TGTGCCAGTATGTTCTCGTCGACGGGCACTGAAGCTTTCTTT. It yields the protein CASMFSSTGTEAFF.

The chain recombines TRBV29-1 with TRBJ2-1; TRBD2 is a possible D gene (5 bases). V lost 7 bases and J 3 bases, leaving 10 bases between the germline ends. This CDR3 has 12 amino acids. Germline-derived CDR1 and CDR2 are SQVTM and ANQGSEA. CDR3 coding DNA: TGCAGCGCCCGGGAAGTCTACAATGAGCAGTTCTTC. This encodes CSAREVYNEQFF.

This chain uses TRBV4-3 with TRBJ2-7; 9 bases align to TRBD2. Germline V gives CDR1 LGHNA, CDR2 YSLEER. CDR3 length: 13 residues. The V and J ends lost 4 bases and 4 bases, in that order; junction bases with no gene match: 2. CDR3 DNA sequence: TGCGCCAGCAGCCTTAGCGGGGGATACGAGCAGTACTTC. Encoded protein: CASSLSGGYEQYF.

V and J are TRBV7-2 and TRBJ2-3, with 11 bases identical to TRBD2. The germline CDR1 and CDR2 sequences are SGHTA and FQGNSA. J lost 5 bases, V lost 4 bases, and 5 bases had no gene match. This CDR3 has 15 amino acids. For the CDR3, the DNA is TGTGCCAGCAGCTCTAGCGGGGGGAGGGGAGATACGCAGTATTTT. This sequence encodes CASSSSGGRGDTQYF.

This rearrangement joins TRBV11-1 to TRBJ1-1, with D possibly TRBD1 on 6 matching bases. Germline-derived CDR1 and CDR2 are SGHAT and FQDESV (reference sequence). The ends were cut back, 3 bases at V and 11 bases at J, with 13 bases in the middle. CDR3 length: 12 amino acids. The CDR3 region has the DNA TGTGCCAGCAGCTTTTCGGGGGCCGAGGCTTTCTTT. Its protein is CASSFSGAEAFF.

The chain joins TRBV6-6 to TRBJ1-1, with a possible D match to TRBD1 (5 bases). Germline V CDR1 and CDR2: MNHNY, SVGAGI (reference sequence). The CDR3 runs 15 residues. Deletions cut 0 bases from V and 3 bases from J, with 11 bases between. This CDR3 is CASSYSRDLDTEAFF. CDR3 bases: TGTGCCAGCAGTTACTCTCGGGACTTGGACACTGAAGCTTTCTTT.

As concerns this clone: One end of the junction fails to match germline, which may point to a read error. The V call is TRBV4-2, the J call TRBJ2-5; maybe TRBD1 (6 bases). The J call is doubtful: the DNA matches TRBJ2-7 better. This CDR3 region has 15 residues. Germline CDR1 reads LGHNA; CDR2 reads YNFKEQ. In nucleotides, the CDR3 is TGTGCCAACAGCCAAGATCTGGACAGCTCCTACGAGCAGTACTTC. Amino acids: CANSQDLDSSYEQYF.

The J gene is TRBJ2-3, the V gene TRBV29-1; 11 bases align to TRBD1. Trimming took 7 bases from V and 3 from J; bases not matched to a gene: 9. This CDR3 spans 15 amino acids. Germline V CDR1 and CDR2: SQVTM, ANQGSEA. CDR3 in DNA: TGCAGCGCGGAATGGGACAGGGGGTGGACAGATACGCAGTATTTT. Translated: CSAEWDRGWTDTQYF.

There are a few counts of this clone. The gene calls are TRBV28 and TRBJ1-6; no clear D. The CDR3 loop spans 16 amino acids. V was trimmed by 3 bases and J by 5 bases, leaving 14 bases between them. Germline CDR1 MDHEN, CDR2 SYDVKM. CDR3 residues: CASSLLPGSNNSPLHF. CDR3 DNA: TGTGCCAGCAGTTTGTTGCCCGGGTCTAATAATTCACCCCTCCACTTT. Filled out from reference TRBV28 and TRBJ1-6, the complete variable domain reads DVKVTQSSRYLVKRTGEKVFLECVQDMDHENMFWYRQDPGLGLRLIYFSYDVKMKEKGDIPEGYSVSREKKERFSLILESASTNQTSMYLCASSLLPGSNNSPLHFGNGTRLTVT.

This chain connects TRBV19 to TRBJ1-5, with D unclear. This CDR3 is 14 amino acids long. Per germline, CDR1 LNHDA and CDR2 SQIVND (reference sequence). Trimming stripped 2 bases from V and 7 bases from J, with 12 bases between. CDR3 DNA: TGTGCCAGTAGTATATCCGGGATCGGGCAGCCCCAGCATTTT. Encoded protein: CASSISGIGQPQHF.

Turning to this clone: In the same sample, other DNA sequences code for this CDR3. The chain has TRBV5-6 and TRBJ2-5; the D gene is possibly TRBD1 (6 bases). This CDR3 spans 15 amino acids. V lost 0 bases and J lost 2, with 11 bases in between. Per germline, CDR1 SGHDT and CDR2 YYEEEE. CDR3 sequence (DNA): TGTGCCAGCAGCTTGGTTGGGCAGGGGCAAGAGACCCAGTACTTC. Its protein product is CASSLVGQGQETQYF.